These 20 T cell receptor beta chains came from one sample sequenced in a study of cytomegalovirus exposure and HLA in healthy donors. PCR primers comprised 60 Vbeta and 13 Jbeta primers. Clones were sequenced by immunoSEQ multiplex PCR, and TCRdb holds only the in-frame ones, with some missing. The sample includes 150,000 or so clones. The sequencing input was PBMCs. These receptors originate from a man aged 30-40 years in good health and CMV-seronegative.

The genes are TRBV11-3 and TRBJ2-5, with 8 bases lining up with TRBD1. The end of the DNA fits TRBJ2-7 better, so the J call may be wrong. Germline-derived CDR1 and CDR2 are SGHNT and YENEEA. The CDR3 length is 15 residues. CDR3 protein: CASSITGTGDYEQYF. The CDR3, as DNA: TGTGCCAGCAGCATCACCGGGACAGGAGACTACGAGCAGTACTTC.

For the CDR3, the DNA is TGTGCCATCAGTGAGTCTAGCGGGGGAAATGAGCAGTTCTTC. Encoded protein: CAISESSGGNEQFF. V is TRBV10-3 and J is TRBJ2-1; TRBD2 aligns across 9 bases. J was trimmed by 7 bases and V by 0 bases; bases with no gene match: 1. From germline, CDR1 is ENHRY and CDR2 SYGVKD. The CDR3 sequence is 14 residues long.

In DNA form, the CDR3 reads TGTGCCAGCAGCCAACAGGGGGCAGTCACTGAAGCTTTCTTT. It specifies CASSQQGAVTEAFF. This chain connects TRBV6-5 to TRBJ1-1; the match to TRBD1 covers 9 bases. Germline V gene lookup returns CDR1 MNHEY and CDR2 SVGAGI. There are 14 residues in the CDR3. Unmatched junction bases numbered 6, after V lost 6 bases and J lost 4 bases.

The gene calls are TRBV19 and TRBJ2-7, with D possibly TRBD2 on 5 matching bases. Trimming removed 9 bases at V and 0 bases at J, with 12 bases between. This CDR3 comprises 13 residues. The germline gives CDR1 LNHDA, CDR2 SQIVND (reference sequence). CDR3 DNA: TGTGCCAGCGGAGGCCCCAGCTCCTACGAGCAGTACTTC. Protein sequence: CASGGPSSYEQYF.

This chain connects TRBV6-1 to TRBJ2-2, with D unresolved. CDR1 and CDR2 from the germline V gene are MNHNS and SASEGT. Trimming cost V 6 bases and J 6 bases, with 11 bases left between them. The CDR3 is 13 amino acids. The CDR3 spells CASSAYDAGELFF. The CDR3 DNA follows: TGTGCCAGCAGCGCCTACGATGCCGGGGAGCTGTTTTTT.

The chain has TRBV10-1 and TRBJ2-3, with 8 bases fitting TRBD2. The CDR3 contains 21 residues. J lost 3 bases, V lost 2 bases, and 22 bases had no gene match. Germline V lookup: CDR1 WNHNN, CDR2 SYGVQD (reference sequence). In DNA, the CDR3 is TGCGCCAGCAGTGAGGAGGCCGGCCGACTGAATCTAGCGGGCCCAACAGATACGCAGTATTTT. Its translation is CASSEEAGRLNLAGPTDTQYF.

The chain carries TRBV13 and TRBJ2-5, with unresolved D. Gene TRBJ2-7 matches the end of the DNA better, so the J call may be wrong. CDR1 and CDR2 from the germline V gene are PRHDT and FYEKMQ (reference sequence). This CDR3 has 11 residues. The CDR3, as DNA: TGTGCCAGCAGCCGGAACTACGAGCAGTACTTC. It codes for CASSRNYEQYF.

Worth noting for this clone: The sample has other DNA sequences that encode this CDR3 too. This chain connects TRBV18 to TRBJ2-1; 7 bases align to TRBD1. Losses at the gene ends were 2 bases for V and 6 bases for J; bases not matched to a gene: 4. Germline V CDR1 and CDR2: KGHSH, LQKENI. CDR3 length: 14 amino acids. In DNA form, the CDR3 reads TGTGCCAGCTCACCAAGACAGGGTGGCAATGAGCAGTTCTTC. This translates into CASSPRQGGNEQFF.

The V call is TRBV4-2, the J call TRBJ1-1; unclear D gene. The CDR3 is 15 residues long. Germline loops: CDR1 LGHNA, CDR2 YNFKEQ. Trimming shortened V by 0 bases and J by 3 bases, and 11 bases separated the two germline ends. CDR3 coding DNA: TGTGCCAGCAGCCAAGACGCGGCGAAGGACACTGAAGCTTTCTTT. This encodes CASSQDAAKDTEAFF.

The CDR3 nucleotides are TGTGCCAGCAGCTTATTCGGAGCGGGGCTAGGGGAGACCCAGTACTTC. It specifies CASSLFGAGLGETQYF. The gene calls are TRBV7-2 and TRBJ2-5; the match to TRBD2 covers 7 bases. Trimming cost V 2 bases and J 5 bases; bases outside gene matches: 11. Germline V lookup: CDR1 SGHTA, CDR2 FQGNSA. The CDR3 spans 16 residues. Full variable domain (rest looked up from reference TRBV7-2 and TRBJ2-5): GAGVSQSPSNKVTEKGKDVELRCDPISGHTALYWYRQSLGQGLEFLIYFQGNSAPDKSGLPSDRFSAERTGGSVSTLTIQRTQQEDSAVYLCASSLFGAGLGETQYFGPGTRLLVL.

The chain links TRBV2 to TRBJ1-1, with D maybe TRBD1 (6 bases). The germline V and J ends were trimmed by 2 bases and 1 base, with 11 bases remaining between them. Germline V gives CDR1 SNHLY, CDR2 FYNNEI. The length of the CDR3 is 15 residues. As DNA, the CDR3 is TGTGCCAGCAGTGAACAGGGGCCAAAGAACACTGAAGCTTTCTTT. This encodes CASSEQGPKNTEAFF.

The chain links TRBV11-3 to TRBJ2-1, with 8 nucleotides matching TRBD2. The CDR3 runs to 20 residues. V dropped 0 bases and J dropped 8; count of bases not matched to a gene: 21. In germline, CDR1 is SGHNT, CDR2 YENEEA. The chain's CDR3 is CASSLEKGDWREVVRYEQFF. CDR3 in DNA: TGTGCCAGCAGCTTAGAAAAAGGGGACTGGCGGGAGGTGGTAAGGTATGAGCAGTTCTTC.

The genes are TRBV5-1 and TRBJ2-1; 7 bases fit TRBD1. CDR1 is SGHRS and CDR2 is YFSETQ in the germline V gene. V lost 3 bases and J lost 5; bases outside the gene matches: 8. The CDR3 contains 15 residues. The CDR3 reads CASSSRQGGDNEQFF. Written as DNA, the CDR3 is TGCGCCAGCAGCTCGAGACAGGGTGGCGACAATGAGCAGTTCTTC.

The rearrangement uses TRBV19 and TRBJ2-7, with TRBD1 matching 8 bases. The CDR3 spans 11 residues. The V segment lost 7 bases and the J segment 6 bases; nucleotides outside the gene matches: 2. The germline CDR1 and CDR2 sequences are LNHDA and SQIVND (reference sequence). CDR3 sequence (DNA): TGTGCCAGTACAGGGGGCGGCGAGCAGTACTTC. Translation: CASTGGGEQYF.

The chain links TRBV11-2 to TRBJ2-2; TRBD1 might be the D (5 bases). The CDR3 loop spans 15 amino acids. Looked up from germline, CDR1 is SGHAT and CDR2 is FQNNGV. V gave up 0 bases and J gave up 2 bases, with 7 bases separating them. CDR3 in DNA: TGTGCCAGCAGCTTAGACCAGGGCAACACCGGGGAGCTGTTTTTT. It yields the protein CASSLDQGNTGELFF.

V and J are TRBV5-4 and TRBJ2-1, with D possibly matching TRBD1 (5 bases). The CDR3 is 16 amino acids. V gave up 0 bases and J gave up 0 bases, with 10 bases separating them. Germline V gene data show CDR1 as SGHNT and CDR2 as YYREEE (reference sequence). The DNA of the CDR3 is TGTGCCAGCAGCTTGGCCGACAGTGGCTCCTACAATGAGCAGTTCTTC. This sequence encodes CASSLADSGSYNEQFF.

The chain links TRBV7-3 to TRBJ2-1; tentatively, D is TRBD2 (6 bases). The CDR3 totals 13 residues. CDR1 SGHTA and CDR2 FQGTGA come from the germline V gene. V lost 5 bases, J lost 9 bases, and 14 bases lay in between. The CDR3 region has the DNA TGTGCCAGCAGCCGTGGGACTTGGGGTGAGCAGTTCTTC. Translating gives CASSRGTWGEQFF.

The CDR3 is CASSQERGPYEQYF. The CDR3 DNA reads TGCGCCAGCAGCCAAGAGAGGGGGCCCTACGAGCAGTACTTC. The chain is built from TRBV4-3 and TRBJ2-7; 7 bases agree with TRBD1. This CDR3 is 14 amino acids long. The junction had 1 base not matched to a gene; V was cut back by 0 bases and J by 2 bases. Germline V lookup: CDR1 LGHNA, CDR2 YSLEER.

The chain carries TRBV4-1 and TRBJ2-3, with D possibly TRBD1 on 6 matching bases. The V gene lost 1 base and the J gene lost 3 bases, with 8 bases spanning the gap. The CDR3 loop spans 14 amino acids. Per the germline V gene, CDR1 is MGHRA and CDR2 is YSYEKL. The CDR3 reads CASSQVQGTDTQYF. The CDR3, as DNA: TGCGCCAGCAGCCAAGTACAGGGTACAGATACGCAGTATTTT.

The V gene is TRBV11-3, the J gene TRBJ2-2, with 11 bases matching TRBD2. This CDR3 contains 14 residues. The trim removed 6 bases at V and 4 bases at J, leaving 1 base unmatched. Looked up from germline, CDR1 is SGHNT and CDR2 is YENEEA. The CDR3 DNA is TGTGCCAGCAGTACTAGCGGGGGCACCGGGGAGCTGTTTTTT. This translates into CASSTSGGTGELFF.